Below, one T cell receptor beta chain is given with its context. Antigen: not known. TCRdb processed the reads anew with MiXCR; each CDR3 protein has one entry. Of more than 500,000 distinct CDR3 sequences detected, 16% appear once; the ten largest clones hold roughly a quarter. The sample comes from a study of T cell repertoires in cytomegalovirus infection. Study at large: TCR beta signatures that were public indicated CMV infection and matching HLA type.

Germline CDR1 SGHDT, CDR2 YYEEEE. V shed 2 bases and J 5 bases; nucleotides not matched to a gene: 3. There are 15 residues in the CDR3. Study observations and caveats: Pooled public TCR beta family frequency picked out CMV carriers with the relevant HLA. CMV-specific TCR beta clonotypes restricted by HLA-C dominated the ex vivo response.

V gene TRBV5-6 combines with J gene TRBJ2-3; 12 bases line up with TRBD2. This sequence was found in a human donor in good health (CMV status not recorded). Some clones in this sample may be carry-over from other donors' samples. Sequencing input: CD8+ T cells from PBMCs. CDR3: CASSFASGREDTQYF. The CDR3 DNA reads TGTGCCAGCAGCTTTGCTAGCGGGAGGGAAGATACGCAGTATTTT.